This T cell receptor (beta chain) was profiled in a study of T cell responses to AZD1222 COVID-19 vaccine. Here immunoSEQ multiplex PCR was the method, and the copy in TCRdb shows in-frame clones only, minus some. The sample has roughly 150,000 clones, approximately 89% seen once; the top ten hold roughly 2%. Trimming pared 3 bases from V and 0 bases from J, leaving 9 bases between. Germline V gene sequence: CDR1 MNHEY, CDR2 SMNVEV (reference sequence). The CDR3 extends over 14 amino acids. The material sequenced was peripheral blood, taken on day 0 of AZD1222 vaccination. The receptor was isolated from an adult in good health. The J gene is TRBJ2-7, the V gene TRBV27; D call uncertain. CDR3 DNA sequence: TGTGCCAGCAGTTTTAGGGCAACCTCCTACGAGCAGTACTTC. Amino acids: CASSFRATSYEQYF.